The entry that follows covers one T cell receptor (beta chain) sequence. Germline CDR1 and CDR2: LGHNA and YSLEER. The CDR3 covers 13 residues. Using immunoSEQ multiplex PCR, the repertoire was profiled, and TCRdb retains in-frame clones only, with some absent. The repertoire consists of some 31,000 clones, with 89% occurring once and the leading ten covering about 6.4%. This record comes from a study of T cell changes during pregnancy in multiple sclerosis. The receptor comes from a female donor with multiple sclerosis, enrolled in a pregnancy study. V and J are TRBV4-3 and TRBJ2-5; D is ambiguous. The DNA end is a closer match to TRBJ2-7, so the J assignment may be wrong. The sequenced sample was CD8+ T cells from peripheral blood mononuclear cells, obtained in the second trimester of pregnancy. The CDR3 here is CASSQDRSYEQYF. CDR3 sequence (DNA): TGCGCCAGCAGCCAAGACAGGTCCTACGAGCAGTACTTC.